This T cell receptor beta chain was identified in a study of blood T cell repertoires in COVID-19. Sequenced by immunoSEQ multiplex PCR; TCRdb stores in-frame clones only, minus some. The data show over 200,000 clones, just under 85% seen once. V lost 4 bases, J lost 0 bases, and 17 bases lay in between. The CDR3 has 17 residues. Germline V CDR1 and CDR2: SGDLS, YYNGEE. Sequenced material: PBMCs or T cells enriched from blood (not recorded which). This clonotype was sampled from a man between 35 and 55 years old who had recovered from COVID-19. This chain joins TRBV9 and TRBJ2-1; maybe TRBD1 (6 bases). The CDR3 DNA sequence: TGTGCCAGCAGCTCATCCCGAGGGGGAAGCTCCTACAATGAGCAGTTCTTC. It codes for CASSSSRGGSSYNEQFF.